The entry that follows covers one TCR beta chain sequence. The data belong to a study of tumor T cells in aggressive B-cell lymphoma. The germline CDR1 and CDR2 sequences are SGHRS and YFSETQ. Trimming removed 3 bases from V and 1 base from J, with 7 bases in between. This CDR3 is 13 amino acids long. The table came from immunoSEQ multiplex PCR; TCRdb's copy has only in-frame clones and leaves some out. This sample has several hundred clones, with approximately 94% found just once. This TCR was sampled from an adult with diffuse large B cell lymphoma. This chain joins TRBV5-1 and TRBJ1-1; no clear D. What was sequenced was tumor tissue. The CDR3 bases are TGCGCCAGCAGCTCCTCCGGGAACACTGAAGCTTTCTTT. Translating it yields CASSSSGNTEAFF.